A single sample gave rise to the 30 T cell receptor beta chains below, sequenced in a study of cytomegalovirus exposure and HLA in healthy donors (dated by TCRdb to about 2017). Libraries were built with the immunoSEQ multiplex PCR assay. A mixture of 60 forward primers for TCR Vbeta segments and 13 reverse primers for TCR Jbeta segments was used in the multiplex PCR. TCRdb re-hosts the immuneACCESS table, in-frame sequences only. Its copies lack some clones; in the studies checked, an unresolved V gene accounts for under half of them, and the cause for the rest is not known. Here the sample has about 260,000 clones; about 83% occur a single time. The ten largest clones capture about 2% of the sample. Material: PBMCs. Receptors were obtained from a woman aged 35 to 49 in good health and CMV-seropositive.

V and J are TRBV5-4 and TRBJ1-1, with D tentatively TRBD1 (6 bases). V lost 4 bases and J lost 1, with 14 bases in between. This CDR3 is built from 15 residues. The germline V gene has CDR1 SGHNT and CDR2 YYREEE (reference sequence). The CDR3 nucleotides are TGTGCCAGCAGCAAAGTGGGGGCAGGGAACACTGAAGCTTTCTTT. Protein sequence: CASSKVGAGNTEAFF.

V and J are TRBV4-2 and TRBJ2-2, with 12 nucleotides matching TRBD2. Germline CDR1 reads LGHNA; CDR2 reads YNFKEQ. The CDR3 is made up of 20 amino acids. Trimming cost V 0 bases and J 5 bases; bases outside gene matches: 13. Here the CDR3 reads CASSQDFRFLAGGLTGELFF. The CDR3 DNA is TGTGCCAGCAGCCAAGACTTCCGCTTCCTAGCGGGAGGGCTGACCGGGGAGCTGTTTTTT.

The chain couples TRBV4-3 to TRBJ2-2; TRBD2 aligns across 12 bases. The CDR3 consists of 18 residues. Germline V CDR1 and CDR2: LGHNA, YSLEER. Trimming removed 1 base from V and 6 bases from J; junction bases left unmatched: 9. The CDR3 region has the DNA TGCGCCAGCAGCCAAGTGGCTAGCGGGAGGGCGAATGCCGGGGAGCTGTTTTTT. It codes for CASSQVASGRANAGELFF.

In nucleotides, the CDR3 is TGTGCCAGCAGTGGGGTCGGGGGAGCTAACTATGGCTACACCTTC. Translation: CASSGVGGANYGYTF. The J gene is TRBJ1-2, the V gene TRBV6-1; tentatively, D is TRBD1 (5 bases). The V gene's germline CDR1 is MNHNS and CDR2 SASEGT. V was pared by 4 bases and J by 0 bases, with 12 bases between. The CDR3 has 15 amino acids.

The chain recombines TRBV6-5 with TRBJ2-3; D is undetermined. Germline CDR1 is MNHEY and CDR2 is SVGAGI. The CDR3 consists of 16 residues. Trimming left V 0 bases short and J 0 bases short, with 10 bases between. The CDR3 bases are TGTGCCAGCAGTTACTCGGGCACTTCTAGCACAGATACGCAGTATTTT. This sequence encodes CASSYSGTSSTDTQYF.

The gene calls are TRBV7-9 and TRBJ1-5; a weak D match, TRBD1 (5 bases). There are 16 residues in the CDR3. Trimming pared 0 bases from V and 0 bases from J, leaving 9 bases between. Germline CDR1 SEHNR, CDR2 FQNEAQ (reference sequence). The CDR3 loop reads CASSLAPGNSNQPQHF. In DNA, the CDR3 is TGTGCCAGCAGCTTAGCCCCAGGGAATAGCAATCAGCCCCAGCATTTT.

The chain joins TRBV30 to TRBJ2-5, with a weak D call TRBD2 (6 bases). The DNA end lines up better with TRBJ2-7; the J call may be wrong. Germline V gene data show CDR1 as GTSNPN and CDR2 as SVGIG (reference sequence). The CDR3 is made up of 13 amino acids. The CDR3 region is CAWRHPGGNEQYF. CDR3 sequence (DNA): TGTGCCTGGAGGCATCCGGGCGGGAACGAGCAGTACTTC.

The chain couples TRBV29-1 to TRBJ2-7, with 8 bases matching TRBD2. Germline V gives CDR1 SQVTM, CDR2 ANQGSEA. The CDR3 has 16 amino acids. V shed 6 bases and J 0 bases; nucleotides not matched to a gene: 13. The DNA of the CDR3 is TGCAGCGTAGAAACCGGGACTAGACTTACCTCCTACGAGCAGTACTTC. It specifies CSVETGTRLTSYEQYF.

The rearrangement uses TRBV6-4 and TRBJ2-3; 7 bases match TRBD1. This CDR3 region has 15 residues. Looked up from germline, CDR1 is MRHNA and CDR2 is SNTAGT. V lost 4 bases and J lost 6; bases outside the gene matches: 10. The CDR3 DNA follows: TGTGCCAGCAGTGGAAGCCAGGGGGACATTGATACGCAGTATTTT. Its translation: CASSGSQGDIDTQYF.

The V call is TRBV6-5, the J call TRBJ1-4; TRBD1 aligns across 7 bases. The CDR3 spans 15 residues. In germline, CDR1 is MNHEY, CDR2 SVGAGI. V lost 7 bases to trimming and J lost 6 bases; unmatched junction nucleotides: 11. As DNA, the CDR3 is TGTGCCAGCAAAACCGACAGGGCAGGAGATGAAAAACTGTTTTTT. Amino acid sequence: CASKTDRAGDEKLFF.

The V and J genes are TRBV10-3 and TRBJ1-5, with D maybe TRBD1 (6 bases). The V end lost 5 bases, the J end lost 6 bases, and 14 bases lay between the germline ends. The CDR3 spans 14 residues. Per germline, CDR1 ENHRY and CDR2 SYGVKD. The CDR3 reads CAISTDRLGQPQHF. The CDR3, as DNA: TGTGCCATCAGTACGGACAGATTGGGTCAGCCCCAGCATTTT.

V usage is TRBV5-4 and J usage is TRBJ2-7, with D possibly TRBD2 on 5 matching bases. CDR3 length equals 13 residues. Looked up from germline, CDR1 is SGHNT and CDR2 is YYREEE (reference sequence). The V end was cut by 3 bases, the J end by 3 bases, with 10 bases between. The CDR3 nucleotides read TGTGCCAGCAGCTCAAAGCGGAGCTACGAGCAGTACTTC. It is translated as CASSSKRSYEQYF.

This clone was observed once. The chain has TRBV9 and TRBJ2-1, with a tentative D call TRBD2 (6 bases). Trimming took off 2 bases at V and 9 bases at J, with 18 bases between the two ends. This CDR3 spans 15 amino acids. Germline CDR1 is SGDLS and CDR2 is YYNGEE. The CDR3 spells CASSVDGRGDGEQFF. The CDR3 coding sequence is TGTGCCAGCAGCGTTGACGGGAGAGGGGATGGTGAGCAGTTCTTC.

This chain uses TRBV9 with TRBJ2-1; D gene ambiguous. The germline V gene encodes CDR1 SGDLS and CDR2 YYNGEE. This CDR3 region has 15 residues. V lost 4 bases and J 6 bases, leaving 17 bases between the germline ends. CDR3 bases: TGTGCCAGCAGCAACATCGGGTCGCCGGGCAATGAGCAGTTCTTC. Protein: CASSNIGSPGNEQFF.

The chain combines TRBV9 with TRBJ2-1; D is undetermined. The CDR3 has 13 amino acids. In germline, CDR1 is SGDLS, CDR2 YYNGEE. The germline V and J ends were trimmed by 2 bases and 8 bases, with 11 bases remaining between them. The CDR3 is CASSVSNGHEQFF. CDR3 DNA: TGTGCCAGCAGCGTTTCGAATGGGCATGAGCAGTTCTTC.

The chain recombines TRBV27 with TRBJ2-1; weak D call: TRBD2 (6 bases). The V and J ends lost 8 bases and 8 bases respectively, with 16 bases between them. The CDR3 covers 13 residues. The germline V gene encodes CDR1 MNHEY and CDR2 SMNVEV (reference sequence). CDR3 sequence: CASGRQGGYEQFF. Written as DNA, the CDR3 is TGTGCCAGCGGGCGGCAGGGAGGCTATGAGCAGTTCTTC.

V usage is TRBV1 and J usage is TRBJ1-1; TRBD1, as called in the table, went unchecked against the DNA. TRBV1 is an annotated pseudogene. The CDR3 has 14 residues. In nucleotides, the CDR3 is TGCACCAGCAGCCAAGATGGGGCGAACACTGAAGCTTTCTTT. This codes for CTSSQDGANTEAFF.

This clone was found a few times. The chain is built from TRBV30 and TRBJ1-2; a possible D gene is TRBD1 (6 bases). From germline, CDR1 is GTSNPN and CDR2 SVGIG (reference sequence). Trimming removed 0 bases at V and 4 bases at J, with 18 bases between. The CDR3 consists of 16 residues. The CDR3 nucleotides read TGTGCCTGGAGTGTTCAGGTAGCCAGGGGATCCTATGGCTACACCTTC. Its protein is CAWSVQVARGSYGYTF.

In its sample, this clone is medium-sized (0.01 to 0.1%). One end of the junction does not line up with germline, which may come from a read error. The chain carries TRBV6-5 and TRBJ2-7; TRBD2 aligns across 9 bases. The CDR3 totals 16 residues. Germline V gives CDR1 MNHEY, CDR2 SVGAGI. This chain's CDR3 is CASRYSAASGIYEQYF. The CDR3 DNA sequence: TGTGCCAGCAGGTACTCAGCGGCTAGCGGGATTTACGAGCAGTACTTC.

The chain links TRBV7-9 to TRBJ2-1; 15 bases agree with TRBD2. V lost 3 bases to trimming and J lost 8 bases; unmatched junction nucleotides: 8. The CDR3 contains 17 residues. Germline-derived CDR1 and CDR2 are SEHNR and FQNEAQ (reference sequence). CDR3 sequence (DNA): TGTGCCAGCAGCTTGGGACTAGCGGGAGGCGGGGCCCATGAGCAGTTCTTC. This encodes CASSLGLAGGGAHEQFF.

The V gene is TRBV9, the J gene TRBJ1-1, with 8 nucleotides matching TRBD1. Looked up from germline, CDR1 is SGDLS and CDR2 is YYNGEE. The CDR3 spans 15 residues. V lost 0 bases to trimming and J lost 0 bases; unmatched junction nucleotides: 1. The CDR3, as DNA: TGTGCCAGCAGCGTAGGGACAGGGATGAACACTGAAGCTTTCTTT. It translates to CASSVGTGMNTEAFF.

The J gene is TRBJ2-1, the V gene TRBV28; TRBD2 matches 10 bases. V lost 4 bases, J lost 10 bases, and 1 base stayed unmatched. The CDR3 extends over 12 amino acids. Germline values: CDR1 MDHEN, CDR2 SYDVKM. The CDR3 reads CASSSGLAEQFF. CDR3 DNA sequence: TGTGCCAGCAGTTCGGGACTAGCGGAGCAGTTCTTC.

The chain recombines TRBV11-1 with TRBJ1-1; tentative D call: TRBD1 (6 bases). The CDR3 length is 15 residues. Germline V lookup: CDR1 SGHAT, CDR2 FQDESV (reference sequence). Between the trimmed V and J ends, which lost 2 bases and 5 bases, there was a span of 15 bases. CDR3 in amino acids: CASSLSRGRGTEAFF. In DNA form, the CDR3 reads TGTGCCAGCAGCTTAAGCAGGGGTCGAGGGACTGAAGCTTTCTTT. Full variable domain (rest looked up from reference TRBV11-1 and TRBJ1-1): EAEVAQSPRYKITEKSQAVAFWCDPISGHATLYWYRQILGQGPELLVQFQDESVVDDSQLPKDRFSAERLKGVDSTLKIQPAELGDSAMYLCASSLSRGRGTEAFFGQGTRLTVV.

The rearrangement uses TRBV4-3 and TRBJ2-7; D is undetermined. CDR3 length: 18 amino acids. Germline CDR1 is LGHNA and CDR2 is YSLEER. Trimming shortened V by 0 bases and J by 1 base, and 19 bases separated the two germline ends. In DNA form, the CDR3 reads TGCGCCAGCAGCCAAGATAAGGTAAATCGGCAGGTTTCCTACGAGCAGTACTTC. It yields the protein CASSQDKVNRQVSYEQYF.

The V call is TRBV5-4, the J call TRBJ1-3, with TRBD1 matching 7 bases. This CDR3 has 15 residues. Germline CDR1 and CDR2: SGHNT and YYREEE (reference sequence). The V and J ends lost 3 bases and 4 bases, in that order; junction bases with no gene match: 7. The CDR3 here is CASSSQGGTGNTIYF. As DNA, the CDR3 is TGTGCCAGCAGCTCCCAGGGGGGAACAGGAAACACCATATATTTT.

On this clone itself: This specimen includes other DNA sequences encoding the same CDR3. This chain links TRBV19 with TRBJ1-1; 7 bases align to TRBD1. The CDR3 runs to 14 residues. After removal of 5 bases from V and 0 bases from J, the junction contained 3 bases not matched to a gene. Germline CDR1 reads LNHDA; CDR2 reads SQIVND (reference sequence). CDR3 residues: CASSFRGMNTEAFF. Here the CDR3 DNA reads TGTGCCAGTAGTTTCAGGGGGATGAACACTGAAGCTTTCTTT.

The chain employs TRBV18 and TRBJ2-5; TRBD1 matches 7 bases. The closer fit of TRBJ2-7 to the DNA end suggests the J call may be wrong. This CDR3 comprises 13 residues. Germline V gene lookup returns CDR1 KGHSH and CDR2 LQKENI. CDR3 residues: CASSPDRSYEQYF. The CDR3 bases are TGTGCCAGCTCGCCGGACAGGAGCTACGAGCAGTACTTC.

J is TRBJ2-3 and V is TRBV11-3, with D possibly TRBD2 on 6 matching bases. With 3 bases removed from V and 3 bases from J, the gap between germline ends came to 16 bases. Germline V gene data show CDR1 as SGHNT and CDR2 as YENEEA. The CDR3 sequence is 16 residues long. CDR3 DNA: TGTGCCAGCAGCTTCTTCGTGGGAGGAGTGACAGATACGCAGTATTTT. This encodes CASSFFVGGVTDTQYF.

This clone was detected once. Here the CDR3 reads CASRLSSGSAYEQYF. As DNA, the CDR3 is TGTGCCAGCAGGCTTTCTAGCGGGAGCGCCTACGAGCAGTACTTC. J is TRBJ2-7 and V is TRBV7-9; 10 nucleotides line up with TRBD2. The CDR3 has 15 amino acids. Trimming removed 6 bases from V and 2 bases from J; junction bases left unmatched: 7. From germline, CDR1 is SEHNR and CDR2 FQNEAQ (reference sequence).

The chain employs TRBV18 and TRBJ2-7, with D tentatively TRBD1 (5 bases). Looked up from germline, CDR1 is KGHSH and CDR2 is LQKENI. The CDR3 sequence is 12 residues long. V lost 4 bases and J 7 bases, leaving 11 bases between the germline ends. This CDR3 reads CASSLQGLEQYF. The CDR3 coding sequence is TGTGCCAGCTCACTGCAGGGCCTGGAGCAGTACTTC.